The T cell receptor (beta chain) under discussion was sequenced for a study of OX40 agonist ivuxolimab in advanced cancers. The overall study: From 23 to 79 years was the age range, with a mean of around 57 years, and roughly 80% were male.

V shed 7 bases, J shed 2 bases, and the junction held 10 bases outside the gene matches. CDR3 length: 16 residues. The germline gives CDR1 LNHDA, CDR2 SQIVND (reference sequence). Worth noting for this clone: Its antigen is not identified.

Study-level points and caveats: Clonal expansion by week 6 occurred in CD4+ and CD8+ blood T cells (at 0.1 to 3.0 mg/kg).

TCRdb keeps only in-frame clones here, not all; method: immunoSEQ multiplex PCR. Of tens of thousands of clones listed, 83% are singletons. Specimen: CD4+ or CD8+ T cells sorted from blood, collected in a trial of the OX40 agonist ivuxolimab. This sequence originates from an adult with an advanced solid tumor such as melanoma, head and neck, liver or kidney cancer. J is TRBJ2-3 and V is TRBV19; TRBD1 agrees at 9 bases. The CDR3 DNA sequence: TGTGCCAGTACCCTTGGGACAGGGTTTTTCACAGATACGCAGTATTTT. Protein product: CASTLGTGFFTDTQYF. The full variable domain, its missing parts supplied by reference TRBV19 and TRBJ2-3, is DGGITQSPKYLFRKEGQNVTLSCEQNLNHDAMYWYRQDPGQGLRLIYYSQIVNDFQKGDIAEGYSVSREKKESFPLTVTSAQKNPTAFYLCASTLGTGFFTDTQYFGPGTRLTVL.